This TCR beta chain was profiled in a study of cytomegalovirus exposure and HLA in healthy donors. General observations from the study: Sequences of the TCR beta chain were said to predict the HLA-A and HLA-B alleles of most subjects accurately. The analysis excluded some indistinguishable V segments, including TRBV6-2 and TRBV6-3. Across donors, most TCRs were seen rarely, yet some public ones were widespread. It emerged from a later analysis that several of the most significant clusters appeared to be linked to common viral pathogens.

PCR was performed using 60 Vbeta and 13 Jbeta primers. Clones were read by immunoSEQ multiplex PCR, and TCRdb kept only the in-frame ones, dropping some. There are 150,000 to 250,000 clones in the sample; less than 80% occur only once, and around 4.8% lies in the top ten. Worth noting for this clone: Its matching antigen is unknown.

Between the trimmed V and J ends, which lost 0 bases and 7 bases, there was a span of 16 bases. The germline V gene has CDR1 SGDLS and CDR2 YYNGEE. The CDR3 contains 16 residues. This TCR derives from a woman aged 25 to 39 in good health and CMV-seropositive. The specimen was PBMCs. The chain links TRBV9 to TRBJ2-2; unclear D gene. The CDR3 reads CASSVGIPKTGGELFF. For the CDR3, the DNA is TGTGCCAGCAGCGTAGGAATCCCGAAAACTGGCGGGGAGCTGTTTTTT.